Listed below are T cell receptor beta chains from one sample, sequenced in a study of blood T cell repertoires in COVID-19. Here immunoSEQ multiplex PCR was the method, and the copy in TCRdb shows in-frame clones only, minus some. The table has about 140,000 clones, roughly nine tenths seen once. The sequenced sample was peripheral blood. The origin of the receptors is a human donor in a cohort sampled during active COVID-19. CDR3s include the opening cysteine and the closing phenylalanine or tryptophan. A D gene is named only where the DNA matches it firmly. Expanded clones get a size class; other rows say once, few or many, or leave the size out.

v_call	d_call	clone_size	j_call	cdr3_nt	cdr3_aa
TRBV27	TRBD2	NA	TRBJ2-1	TGTGCCAGCAGGTCTAGCGGGGGTGGTGAGCAGTTCTTC	CASRSSGGGEQFF
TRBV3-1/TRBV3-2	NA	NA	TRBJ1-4	TGTGCCAGCAGCCAAGGCAGGGCGAGAATTGAAAAACTGTTTTTT	CASSQGRARIEKLFF
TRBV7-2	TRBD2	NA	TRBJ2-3	TGTGCCAGCAGCTTAGCGCGGGGGATCACAGATACGCAGTATTTT	CASSLARGITDTQYF
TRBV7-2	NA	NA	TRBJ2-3	TGTGCCAGCAGCTTGGGGCAGGGGTGGACAGATACGCAGTATTTT	CASSLGQGWTDTQYF
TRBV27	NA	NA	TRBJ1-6	TGTGCCAGCAGTTTATTTTTGGGAAGGGGTAATTCACCCCTCCACTTT	CASSLFLGRGNSPLHF
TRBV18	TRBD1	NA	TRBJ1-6	TGTGCCAGCTCATCCGACAGGGGTAATTCACCCCTCCACTTT	CASSSDRGNSPLHF
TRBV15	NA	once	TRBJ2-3	TGTGCCACCAGCCACCCGAGGGGCACAGATACGCAGTATTTT	CATSHPRGTDTQYF
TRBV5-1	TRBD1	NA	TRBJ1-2	TGCGCCAGCAGCCCGGAGGGCAGGGGGGCCTTTGATGGCTACACCTTC	CASSPEGRGAFDGYTF
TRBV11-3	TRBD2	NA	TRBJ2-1	TGTGCCAGCAGCTTACCTAGCGGGGGGCATGAGCAGTTCTTC	CASSLPSGGHEQFF
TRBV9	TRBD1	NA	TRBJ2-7	TGTGCCAGCAGCCGGACAGGGGGCGAGCAGTACTTC	CASSRTGGEQYF
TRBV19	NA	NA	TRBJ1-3	TGTGCCAGTAGTATCGGGGGAACTGGAAACACCATATATTTT	CASSIGGTGNTIYF
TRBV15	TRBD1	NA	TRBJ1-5	TGTGCCACCAGCAGGGGAGAAGGGACAGCTAATCAGCCCCAGCATTTT	CATSRGEGTANQPQHF
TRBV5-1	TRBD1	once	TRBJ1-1	TGCGCCAGCAGCCTGACAGGGATCGGGTTTAGCACTGAAGCTTTCTTT	CASSLTGIGFSTEAFF
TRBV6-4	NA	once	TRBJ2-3	TGTGCCAGCAGCCGGGACACCTCTCGCACAGATACGCAGTATTTT	CASSRDTSRTDTQYF
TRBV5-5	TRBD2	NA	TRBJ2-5	TGTGCCAGCAGCTTGGGACTAGCAGGGCAAGAGACCCAGTACTTC	CASSLGLAGQETQYF
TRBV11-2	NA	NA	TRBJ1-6	TGTGCCAGCAGCTTAGGGCCTGGGAGCTCCTATAATTCACCCCTCCACTTT	CASSLGPGSSYNSPLHF
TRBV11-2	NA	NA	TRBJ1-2	TGTGCCAGCAGCTCATCCGGGACAGGCTACACCTTC	CASSSSGTGYTF
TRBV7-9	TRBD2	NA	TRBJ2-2	TGTGCCAGCAGCCGCCGACTAGCGGACACCGGGGAGCTGTTTTTT	CASSRRLADTGELFF
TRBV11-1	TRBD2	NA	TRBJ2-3	TGTGCCAGCACCCGAGCGGGGGGGCAAGCAGATACGCAGTATTTT	CASTRAGGQADTQYF
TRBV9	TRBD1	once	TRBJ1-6	TGTGCCAGCAGCGTCGGACAGGGGGACAATTCACCCCTCCACTTT	CASSVGQGDNSPLHF
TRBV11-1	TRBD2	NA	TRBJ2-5	TGTGCCAGGGGGGCTAGCGGGGTTGAAGAGACCCAGTACTTC	CARGASGVEETQYF
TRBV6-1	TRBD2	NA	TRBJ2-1	TGTGCCAGCAGTGACCTAAGGACTAGCGGGGGAGACCTCTCCTACAATGAGCAGTTCTTC	CASSDLRTSGGDLSYNEQFF
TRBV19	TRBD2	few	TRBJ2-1	TGTGCCAGTTCCAATCCCCAGCGGGGAAATGAGCAGTTCTTC	CASSNPQRGNEQFF
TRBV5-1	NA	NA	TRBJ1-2	TGCGCCAGCAGCTTGATGGCCGGGGGGAACTATGGCTACACCTTC	CASSLMAGGNYGYTF
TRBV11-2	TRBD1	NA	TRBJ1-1	TGTGCCAGCAGCTTAGAATTTCAGGGGGGCACTGAAGCTTTCTTT	CASSLEFQGGTEAFF
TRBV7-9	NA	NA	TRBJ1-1	TGTGCCAGCAGAGCCGGGGACACAGGGTCGAACACTGAAGCTTTCTTT	CASRAGDTGSNTEAFF
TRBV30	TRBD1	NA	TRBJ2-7	TGTGCCTGGACCCAAAACAGGGGGCCATACGAGCAGTACTTC	CAWTQNRGPYEQYF
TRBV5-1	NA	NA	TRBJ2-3	TGCGCCAGCAGCCTGGGGTCGGGGAATACGCAGTATTTT	CASSLGSGNTQYF
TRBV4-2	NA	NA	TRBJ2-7	TGTGCCAGCAGCCAAGATCAAGGCGGATACTACGAGCAGTACTTC	CASSQDQGGYYEQYF
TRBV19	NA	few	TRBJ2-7	TGTGCCAGTAGTTCTACAGGGTCCTACGAGCAGTACTTC	CASSSTGSYEQYF
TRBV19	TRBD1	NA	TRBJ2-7	TGTGCCAGTAGTATCGCCGGGACAGGGAACGAGCAGTACTTC	CASSIAGTGNEQYF
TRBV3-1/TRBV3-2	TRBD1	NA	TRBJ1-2	TGTGCCAGCAGCCCCGGGACAGGCCTCTATGGCTACACCTTC	CASSPGTGLYGYTF
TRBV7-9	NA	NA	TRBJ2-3	TGTGCCAGCACCAAGACTAGATCGGAAGATACGCAGTATTTT	CASTKTRSEDTQYF
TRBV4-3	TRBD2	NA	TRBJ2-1	TGCGCCAGCAGCCAATTAGCGGGGGGGCCTAAGAATGAGCAGTTCTTC	CASSQLAGGPKNEQFF
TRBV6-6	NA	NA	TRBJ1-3	TGTGCCAGCAGTTACTCCAGGGCTACCTCTGGAAACACCATATATTTT	CASSYSRATSGNTIYF
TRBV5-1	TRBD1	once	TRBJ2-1	TGCGCCAGCAGCCCCGCCGACAGGGGGCTCAATGAGCAGTTCTTC	CASSPADRGLNEQFF
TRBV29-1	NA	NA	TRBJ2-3	TGCAGCGTTGCCACAGGGAGTACGCAGTATTTT	CSVATGSTQYF
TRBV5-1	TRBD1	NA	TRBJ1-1	TGCGCCAGCAGCTCGGACAGGGAAACTGAAGCTTTCTTT	CASSSDRETEAFF
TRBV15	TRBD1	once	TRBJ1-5	TGTGCCACCAGCAGATCCCGAAGGGACAGACCCTATAGCAATCAGCCCCAGCATTTT	CATSRSRRDRPYSNQPQHF
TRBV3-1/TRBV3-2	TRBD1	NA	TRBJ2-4	TGTGCCAGCAGCCTCGAGGGGGCCTGGCCCAAAAACATTCAGTACTTC	CASSLEGAWPKNIQYF
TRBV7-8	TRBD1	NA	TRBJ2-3	TGTGCCAGCAGCCGAGGGACAGGGCACACAGATACGCAGTATTTT	CASSRGTGHTDTQYF
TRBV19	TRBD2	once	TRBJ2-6	TGTGCCAGTAGTGTCCCGAGAAATAGCGGGGAAACCTCTGGGGCCAACGTCCTGACTTTC	CASSVPRNSGETSGANVLTF
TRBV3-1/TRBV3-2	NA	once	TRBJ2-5	TGTGCCAGCAGCCAAGGTGGGGGGTTAGAGACCCAGTACTTC	CASSQGGGLETQYF
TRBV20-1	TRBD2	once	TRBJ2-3	TGCAGTGCTAGTGGTGGCGGGGGGCCCACAGATACGCAGTATTTT	CSASGGGGPTDTQYF
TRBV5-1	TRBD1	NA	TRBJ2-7	TGCGCCAGCAGCTTGCGGCAGGGGGCCTTCGAGCAGTACTTC	CASSLRQGAFEQYF
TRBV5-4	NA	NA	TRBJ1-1	TGTGCCAGCAGACCGCAGGGGTCAGGGACTGAAGCTTTCTTT	CASRPQGSGTEAFF
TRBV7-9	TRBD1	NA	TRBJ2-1	TGTGCCAGCATATATTCAGGGGGCGGCGATGAGCAGTTCTTC	CASIYSGGGDEQFF
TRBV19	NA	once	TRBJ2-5	TGTGCCAGTAGTAGGCCCCCACGGGGAGAGACCCAGTACTTC	CASSRPPRGETQYF
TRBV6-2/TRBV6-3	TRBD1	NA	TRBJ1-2	TGTGCCAGCAGCCCCATCGGGCCAGGGGGTCAGGATGGCTACACCTTC	CASSPIGPGGQDGYTF
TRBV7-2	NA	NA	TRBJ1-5	TGTGCCAGCAGCTTAGTGGGGGGGGTTTCCAATCAGCCCCAGCATTTT	CASSLVGGVSNQPQHF
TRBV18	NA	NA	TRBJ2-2	TGTGCCAGCTCTCCGCGTCCCGGGGAGCTGTTTTTT	CASSPRPGELFF
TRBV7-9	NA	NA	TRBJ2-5	TGTGCCAGCAGCTCCGGCGGCGGGGTTCGGGAGACCCAGTACTTC	CASSSGGGVRETQYF